These 22 T cell receptor beta chains were all obtained from the same sample, sequenced in a study of T cell responses to AZD1222 COVID-19 vaccine. Repertoires were generated with immunoSEQ multiplex PCR, while TCRdb's copy carries only in-frame clones and drops some. The sample lists roughly 110,000 clones, 75% to 95% seen once, with about 6.8% in the top ten. Sequenced material: peripheral blood, taken 28 days after the second AZD1222 dose. The receptor source for this set is an adult who received the AZD1222 COVID-19 vaccine.

This sequence joins TRBV4-1 and TRBJ2-5, with 8 positions matching TRBD1. The germline V gene has CDR1 MGHRA and CDR2 YSYEKL. J lost 3 bases, V lost 2 bases, and 11 bases had no gene match. The CDR3 spans 17 residues. CDR3 amino acids: CASSQSPGGGFEETQYF. The CDR3 DNA reads TGCGCCAGCAGCCAAAGCCCAGGGGGCGGGTTCGAAGAGACCCAGTACTTC.

J is TRBJ1-1 and V is TRBV5-4; 7 nucleotides line up with TRBD1. Germline V lookup: CDR1 SGHNT, CDR2 YYREEE (reference sequence). With 0 bases clipped from V and 1 base from J, the junction kept 6 bases outside the gene matches. CDR3 length: 16 amino acids. Here the CDR3 reads CASSLGGAGGNTEAFF. CDR3 coding DNA: TGTGCCAGCAGCTTGGGAGGGGCAGGGGGGAACACTGAAGCTTTCTTT.

The chain recombines TRBV30 with TRBJ2-1; D is unclear. This CDR3 comprises 15 residues. The V gene's germline CDR1 is GTSNPN and CDR2 SVGIG (reference sequence). V lost 0 bases and J lost 5, with 14 bases in between. CDR3 nucleotides: TGTGCCTGGAGTGTAAAAAGGGCTTTAAACAATGAGCAGTTCTTC. This sequence encodes CAWSVKRALNNEQFF.

The gene calls are TRBV19 and TRBJ1-2; perhaps TRBD1 as D (5 bases). This CDR3 spans 12 amino acids. Germline V gene sequence: CDR1 LNHDA, CDR2 SQIVND (reference sequence). V lost 2 bases and J lost 6, with 7 bases in between. The CDR3 DNA reads TGTGCCAGTAGTATATCGGGGGATGGCTACACCTTC. Protein: CASSISGDGYTF.

The table lists this clone with a count of one. Within the sample, other DNA sequences also encode this same CDR3. The gene calls are TRBV11-2 and TRBJ1-2, with 7 bases aligning to TRBD1. The V gene's germline CDR1 is SGHAT and CDR2 FQNNGV. J lost 1 base, V lost 1 base, and 0 bases had no gene match. The CDR3 runs 14 residues. CDR3: CASSLGQGNYGYTF. The DNA for the CDR3 is TGTGCCAGCAGCTTAGGACAGGGTAACTATGGCTACACCTTC.

The chain carries TRBV5-6 and TRBJ2-7; tentative D call: TRBD1 (6 bases). The CDR3 sequence is 13 residues long. Between the trimmed V and J ends, which lost 3 bases and 1 base, there was a span of 8 bases. Germline V gives CDR1 SGHDT, CDR2 YYEEEE. This chain's CDR3 is CASSWGRSYEQYF. The CDR3 DNA reads TGTGCCAGCAGCTGGGGGCGGTCCTACGAGCAGTACTTC.

J is TRBJ2-2 and V is TRBV24-1; TRBD2 aligns across 8 bases. Germline V lookup: CDR1 KGHDR, CDR2 SFDVKD. The trim removed 0 bases at V and 7 bases at J, leaving 9 bases unmatched. The length of the CDR3 is 17 residues. Here the CDR3 reads CATSDLGSGKGGGELFF. The CDR3 coding sequence is TGTGCCACCAGTGATTTGGGTAGCGGGAAAGGAGGCGGGGAGCTGTTTTTT.

V is TRBV13 and J is TRBJ1-6; possible D gene TRBD1, 5 bases. V lost 6 bases and J lost 6, with 9 bases in between. The CDR3 length is 13 residues. The germline gives CDR1 PRHDT, CDR2 FYEKMQ (reference sequence). CDR3 sequence reads: CASRGLINSPLHF. The CDR3, as DNA: TGTGCCAGCAGGGGGCTGATTAATTCACCCCTCCACTTT. Supplemented by reference TRBV13 and TRBJ1-6, the full variable domain reads AAGVIQSPRHLIKEKRETATLKCYPIPRHDTVYWYQQGPGQDPQFLISFYEKMQSDKGSIPDRFSAQQFSDYHSELNMSSLELGDSALYFCASRGLINSPLHFGNGTRLTVT.

The genes are TRBV12-3 or TRBV12-4 and TRBJ2-5; a possible D gene is TRBD2 (6 bases). V lost 4 bases and J 3 bases, leaving 9 bases between the germline ends. This CDR3 region has 13 residues. The CDR3 loop reads CASSWDLEETQYF. The CDR3 nucleotides read TGTGCCAGCAGTTGGGACTTGGAAGAGACCCAGTACTTC.

V and J are TRBV27 and TRBJ2-7; TRBD2 aligns across 7 bases. The CDR3 runs 14 residues. Germline values: CDR1 MNHEY, CDR2 SMNVEV (reference sequence). The J segment lost 2 bases and the V segment lost 6 bases, leaving 7 bases of the junction unmatched. The CDR3 loop is CASRFRGGTYEQYF. CDR3 nucleotide sequence: TGTGCCAGCAGATTCCGCGGGGGTACCTACGAGCAGTACTTC.

This clone came up once. The chain combines TRBV5-5 with TRBJ1-1; D is ambiguous. This CDR3 is built from 13 residues. The V gene's germline CDR1 is SGHKS and CDR2 YYEKEE (reference sequence). The V end was cut by 2 bases, the J end by 0 bases, with 5 bases between. The CDR3 DNA reads as TGTGCCAGCAGCTTTCCGGTGAACACTGAAGCTTTCTTT. Encoded protein: CASSFPVNTEAFF.

The V gene is TRBV12-3 or TRBV12-4, the J gene TRBJ1-6, with 7 bases matching TRBD1. The CDR3 runs to 13 residues. Trimming took 3 bases from V and 10 from J; bases not matched to a gene: 3. The CDR3 DNA reads TGTGCCAGCAGTTTGAAGGGGGCCTCACCCCTCCACTTT. This encodes CASSLKGASPLHF.

This clone came up once. The chain is built from TRBV10-1 and TRBJ1-4; 8 bases map to TRBD1. Trimming cost V 5 bases and J 5 bases; bases outside gene matches: 4. This CDR3 has 14 amino acids. Per the germline V gene, CDR1 is WNHNN and CDR2 is SYGVQD (reference sequence). This CDR3 is CASSKGQENEKLFF. DNA for the CDR3: TGCGCCAGCAGTAAGGGACAGGAAAATGAAAAACTGTTTTTT.

The chain recombines TRBV27 with TRBJ2-7, with 7 positions matching TRBD1. Germline V gene data show CDR1 as MNHEY and CDR2 as SMNVEV (reference sequence). This CDR3 contains 14 residues. J gave up 6 bases and V 3 bases, and 8 bases lay outside the gene matches. The DNA of the CDR3 is TGTGCCAGCAGTTTCGGGGACAGTGTATCCGAGCAGTACTTC. This codes for CASSFGDSVSEQYF.

This clone has more than one count but fewer than ten. This chain joins TRBV19 and TRBJ2-2; no definite D call. Trimming removed 3 bases from V and 5 bases from J, with 7 bases in between. This CDR3 region has 13 residues. CDR1 is LNHDA, CDR2 SQIVND, per germline (reference sequence). CDR3 nucleotides: TGTGCCAGTAGTATTGACCGGACCGGGGAGCTGTTTTTT. Residues: CASSIDRTGELFF.

V is TRBV3-1 (or the pseudogene TRBV3-2) and J is TRBJ1-1, with TRBD1 as a possible D gene (5 bases). CDR1 LGHDT and CDR2 YNNKEL come from the germline V gene (reference sequence). The CDR3 has 13 residues. Trimming shortened V by 0 bases and J by 7 bases, and 9 bases separated the two germline ends. The CDR3 DNA sequence: TGTGCCAGCAGCCAAGATATGGGGCTTGAAGCTTTCTTT. It encodes CASSQDMGLEAFF.

This chain links TRBV19 with TRBJ1-6; TRBD1 aligns across 7 bases. V shed 3 bases, J shed 0 bases, and the junction held 5 bases outside the gene matches. Germline V lookup: CDR1 LNHDA, CDR2 SQIVND (reference sequence). The CDR3 is 17 amino acids. CDR3 region: CASSIRQGRSYNSPLHF. CDR3 nucleotide sequence: TGTGCCAGTAGTATCAGACAGGGCCGCTCCTATAATTCACCCCTCCACTTT.

The gene calls are TRBV5-1 and TRBJ1-2, with 7 bases fitting TRBD1. The CDR3 covers 14 residues. V trimming: 4 bases; J trimming: 8 bases; junction bases outside the gene matches: 11. In germline, CDR1 is SGHRS, CDR2 YFSETQ. The CDR3 coding sequence is TGCGCCAGCAGCGCTCGGGACAGCCCGGGGGGCTACACCTTC. Its translation: CASSARDSPGGYTF.

This chain uses TRBV9 with TRBJ1-2, with D uncertain. The germline V and J ends were trimmed by 4 bases and 4 bases, with 11 bases remaining between them. The CDR3 has 13 residues. The germline V gene has CDR1 SGDLS and CDR2 YYNGEE. The CDR3: CASSPPRPYGYTF. CDR3 bases: TGTGCCAGCAGCCCCCCTAGGCCCTATGGCTACACCTTC.

This clone was detected a few times. The chain links TRBV7-9 to TRBJ2-4, with a possible D match to TRBD2 (6 bases). Germline V gene sequence: CDR1 SEHNR, CDR2 FQNEAQ (reference sequence). The CDR3 totals 13 residues. Trimming left V 5 bases short and J 9 bases short, with 14 bases between. CDR3 protein: CASSATIGGIQYF. The CDR3 coding sequence is TGTGCCAGCAGCGCCACCATCGGGGGCATTCAGTACTTC. Drawing the rest from reference TRBV7-9 and TRBJ2-4, the complete variable domain is DTGVSQNPRHKITKRGQNVTFRCDPISEHNRLYWYRQTLGQGPEFLTYFQNEAQLEKSRLLSDRFSAERPKGSFSTLEIQRTEQGDSAMYLCASSATIGGIQYFGAGTRLSVL.

The chain uses TRBV5-4 and TRBJ1-1; D not certain. The length of the CDR3 is 14 residues. From germline, CDR1 is SGHNT and CDR2 YYREEE (reference sequence). V lost 4 bases, J lost 1 base, and 11 bases lay in between. The chain's CDR3 is CASSPRDANTEAFF. The DNA of the CDR3 is TGTGCCAGCAGCCCGCGTGATGCGAACACTGAAGCTTTCTTT.

The chain employs TRBV13 and TRBJ1-2, with 7 bases matching TRBD1. Germline-derived CDR1 and CDR2 are PRHDT and FYEKMQ (reference sequence). This CDR3 is built from 15 residues. After removal of 5 bases from V and 2 bases from J, the junction contained 8 bases not matched to a gene. The DNA of the CDR3 is TGTGCCAGCAGCCCTGGGACAGAGCAAAACTATGGCTACACCTTC. Encoded protein: CASSPGTEQNYGYTF.